This paragraph covers one T cell receptor beta chain sequence. Its target antigen remains unknown. Base qualities are missing; no much larger clone stands one base away. The meaning of the sample's treatment or condition label: live attenuated yellow fever vaccine strain. Two biological replicates of bulk PBMCs were collected at each blood-draw timepoint. A standard Ficoll-Paque protocol was used to isolate PBMCs from peripheral blood. TriZol was used to extract RNA from bulk PBMCs, CD4 and CD8 fractions, and dextramer-positive and dextramer-negative fractions. Spanning cysteine to phenylalanine, the CDR3 consists of 16 amino acids. Only CDR3 DNA remains: 48 bases, in frame from the first base. The germline V gene (reference sequence) specifies LNHNV as CDR1 and YYDKDF as CDR2. V has 1 base trimmed and J has 8 bases trimmed; junction bases matching no gene number 9. TCR cDNA was made using 5'RACE template switching, a step that added a universal primer site and unique molecular identifiers. Priming of cDNA synthesis was performed from both the TCR alpha and TCR beta constant segments. Library amplification involved two PCR steps, and the second step added sample barcodes and sequencing adapters. Sequencing of libraries was done on Illumina HiSeq 2500 (2x100 bp) or NovaSeq (2x150 bp). Processing in the source paper ran as follows. MIGEC was used to demultiplex reads and collapse the reads into UMI consensus sequences, and MiXCR was used for V(D)J alignment. Vaccine-responding clonotypes were identified with edgeR using replicate PBMC samples, with FDR below 0.01 and a log2 fold change above 5 up to day 15 being required. CD4 or CD8 identity was assigned to each bulk clonotype according to whether the clonotype was present at higher abundance in the sequenced CD4 repertoire or the sequenced CD8 repertoire. Through fastp at Q25 and MiXCR, TCRdb rebuilt clones from the public reads, retaining in-frame beta chains. When rows share a CDR3 protein, they turn into one entry using the most common DNA and genes. TCRdb, not the authors, supplied the V and J calls. Present in this sample are almost 600,000 distinct CDR3 sequences, roughly 13% of which were seen just once. Of the sample, around 15% is held by the ten largest clones.

The source of the sample is a study of T cells after yellow fever vaccination (dated by TCRdb to the late 2010s). Looking at the study overall: The SMART-Seq v4 Ultra Low Input RNA kit was used to prepare libraries from fractions with low cell numbers. To track T-cell clones before and after primary and booster YFV17D yellow fever vaccination, bulk TCR alpha and beta repertoires were sequenced longitudinally. Two healthy male donors, one aged 18 to 30 and one aged 30 to 40 years, were included in the cohort. Bulk PBMC replicates and cell subsets were isolated from blood drawn at multiple timepoints before and after both primary and secondary immunization. General findings and caveats noted by the study authors: Because the study included only a couple of donors, the extent to which the findings can be generalized is limited. Compared with the primary T-cell response, the secondary T-cell response was weaker but faster, peaking on day 5 rather than day 15. Computational filtering was required because FACS-sorted repertoires could contain abundant contaminating clonotypes from the bulk population. A small share of clonotypes was detected in both CD4 and CD8 compartments, with the overlap likely arising from convergent recombination. After the booster, most clones that had expanded after primary vaccination were detected again (nearly 97% of CD4 and roughly 86% of CD8), suggesting broad maintenance of memory.

The sequence links TRBV15 to TRBJ1-2, and 11 bases in between align with TRBD1. The sample consisted of PBMCs, taken on the day of the yellow fever booster vaccination. This TCR was recovered from a man aged 25 to 40 who received the YFV17D yellow fever vaccine. The CDR3 loop reads CATSRGTGGAFGGYTF. The sequenced DNA is TGTGCCACCAGCAGAGGGACAGGGGGCGCCTTCGGCGGCTACACCTTC.